What follows are 28 T cell receptor beta chains derived from one specimen sequenced in a study of lymphopenia after photon versus proton radiotherapy. Sequenced by immunoSEQ multiplex PCR; TCRdb stores in-frame clones only, minus some. This sample has over 35,000 clones, with about 80% found just once. The input for sequencing was peripheral blood, taken from a patient treated with proton-based radiotherapy. All receptors come from a woman in her 70s with pancreatic cancer.

The rearrangement joins TRBV30 to TRBJ2-1, with a tentative D call TRBD2 (5 bases). The CDR3 extends over 18 amino acids. Trimming removed 3 bases at V and 2 bases at J, with 23 bases between. Germline V lookup: CDR1 GTSNPN, CDR2 SVGIG (reference sequence). The CDR3 sequence: CAWRRNSLSTRTYNEQFF. CDR3 nucleotides: TGTGCCTGGAGACGAAATAGTCTCTCAACTAGAACCTACAATGAGCAGTTCTTC.

V usage is TRBV6-5 and J usage is TRBJ2-1; 7 bases agree with TRBD1. Germline trimming cut 6 bases from V and 7 bases from J; bases unmatched to any gene: 9. Per the germline V gene, CDR1 is MNHEY and CDR2 is SVGAGI. The CDR3 has 14 residues. CDR3 protein: CASRSTDRRNEQFF. The CDR3 DNA reads TGTGCCAGCAGATCAACGGACAGGCGAAATGAGCAGTTCTTC.

This clone occurred once. The chain combines TRBV2 with TRBJ2-3; 9 bases map to TRBD2. The V gene's germline CDR1 is SNHLY and CDR2 FYNNEI. This CDR3 contains 14 residues. V was clipped by 8 bases and J by 1 base; unmatched bases: 4. The CDR3 is CASGLAGRTDTQYF. CDR3 DNA: TGTGCCAGCGGGCTAGCGGGGCGCACAGATACGCAGTATTTT.

The chain recombines TRBV30 with TRBJ1-2, with 7 nucleotides matching TRBD1. Trimming cost V 1 base and J 8 bases; bases outside gene matches: 4. This CDR3 contains 12 residues. CDR1 GTSNPN and CDR2 SVGIG come from the germline V gene (reference sequence). CDR3 coding DNA: TGTGCCTGGAGTGACAGGGGACGGGGCTACACCTTC. It is translated as CAWSDRGRGYTF.

V and J are TRBV18 and TRBJ1-1, with a weak D call TRBD1 (6 bases). The germline V and J ends were trimmed by 6 bases and 3 bases, with 14 bases remaining between them. The CDR3 contains 14 residues. From germline, CDR1 is KGHSH and CDR2 LQKENI. The CDR3 DNA is TGTGCCAGCTCGAAGCGGGGGCGTGACACTGAAGCTTTCTTT. Translation: CASSKRGRDTEAFF.

The chain combines TRBV29-1 with TRBJ2-1, with 9 bases that match TRBD2. CDR3 length: 15 residues. J was trimmed by 4 bases and V by 6 bases; bases with no gene match: 10. Germline CDR1 reads SQVTM; CDR2 reads ANQGSEA. In DNA form, the CDR3 reads TGCAGCGTACGGCCTTGGACTAGCGATTACAATGAGCAGTTCTTC. It is translated as CSVRPWTSDYNEQFF.

This chain uses TRBV27 with TRBJ1-5, with 9 bases matching TRBD1. Germline V gene sequence: CDR1 MNHEY, CDR2 SMNVEV (reference sequence). The CDR3 is made up of 16 amino acids. V dropped 5 bases and J dropped 2; count of bases not matched to a gene: 7. The CDR3 sequence is CASSPTGGAGNQPQHF. The CDR3 DNA reads as TGTGCCAGCAGTCCCACAGGGGGCGCCGGCAATCAGCCCCAGCATTTT.

The CDR3 DNA follows: TGCAGTGCTACAGGGGGCACTGAAGCTTTCTTT. Protein product: CSATGGTEAFF. This sequence joins TRBV20-1 and TRBJ1-1; TRBD1 agrees at 7 bases. V lost 4 bases and J lost 4; bases outside the gene matches: 0. The CDR3 totals 11 residues. Germline CDR1 DFQATT, CDR2 SNEGSKA (reference sequence).

J is TRBJ1-3 and V is TRBV11-1; possibly TRBD1 for D (6 bases). The CDR3 consists of 15 residues. Deletions cut 11 bases from V and 0 bases from J, with 17 bases between. CDR1 and CDR2 (germline): SGHAT, FQDESV (reference sequence). Written as DNA, the CDR3 is TGTGCCGGCGGGAGGGGGGAGAGCTCTGGAAACACCATATATTTT. This encodes CAGGRGESSGNTIYF.

This chain connects TRBV27 to TRBJ2-7, with D uncertain. Germline CDR1 and CDR2: MNHEY and SMNVEV (reference sequence). This CDR3 region has 14 residues. Trimming stripped 1 base from V and 6 bases from J, with 13 bases between. The CDR3 DNA is TGTGCCAGCAGTTTATTAGCCACTAATAGCGAGCAGTACTTC. This sequence encodes CASSLLATNSEQYF.

The genes are TRBV6-4 and TRBJ2-3, with 9 nucleotides matching TRBD2. CDR3 length: 15 amino acids. CDR1 MRHNA and CDR2 SNTAGT come from the germline V gene. V trimming: 6 bases; J trimming: 0 bases; junction bases outside the gene matches: 4. The CDR3: CASSPGLASTDTQYF. As DNA, the CDR3 is TGTGCCAGCAGCCCCGGACTAGCGAGCACAGATACGCAGTATTTT.

The CDR3 loop reads CASRYTITYEQYF. CDR3 DNA: TGTGCCAGCAGATACACGATCACCTACGAGCAGTACTTC. The chain uses TRBV28 and TRBJ2-7; D unresolved. The CDR3 spans 13 residues. CDR1 is MDHEN and CDR2 is SYDVKM in the germline V gene. Trimming took 6 bases from V and 2 from J, leaving 11 bases between them.

This clone was observed once. This chain links TRBV7-3 with TRBJ2-6; D may be TRBD1 (5 bases). V dropped 5 bases and J dropped 1 base, with 12 bases sitting between them. The germline V gene has CDR1 SGHTA and CDR2 FQGTGA. The CDR3 covers 16 residues. The CDR3 protein is CASSVKQGSGANVLTF. In DNA, the CDR3 is TGTGCCAGCAGCGTCAAGCAGGGATCTGGGGCCAACGTCCTGACTTTC.

The V call is TRBV2, the J call TRBJ1-1, with 9 bases aligning to TRBD1. The CDR3 runs 15 residues. Germline-derived CDR1 and CDR2 are SNHLY and FYNNEI. The V segment lost 5 bases and the J segment 0 bases; nucleotides outside the gene matches: 4. CDR3 coding DNA: TGTGCCAGCAGTCAACAGGGGGCTGTGAACACTGAAGCTTTCTTT. This gives the protein CASSQQGAVNTEAFF.

Worth noting for this clone: Other DNA sequences of this sample code for an identical CDR3. This sequence joins TRBV7-2 and TRBJ1-5; weak D call: TRBD1 (6 bases). Germline values: CDR1 SGHTA, CDR2 FQGNSA. The CDR3 runs to 15 residues. Trimming stripped 2 bases from V and 4 bases from J, with 12 bases between. DNA of the CDR3: TGTGCCAGCAGCTTACGGGGGCAGCCAAATCAGCCCCAGCATTTT. Translated: CASSLRGQPNQPQHF.

This sequence joins TRBV7-4 and TRBJ1-3; 10 nucleotides align to TRBD1. V lost 1 base, J lost 0 bases, and 9 bases stayed unmatched. The CDR3 contains 19 residues. Germline V gene lookup returns CDR1 SGHVT and CDR2 SQSDAQ. In DNA form, the CDR3 reads TGTGCCAGCAGCTTAGTTCCGGGACAGGGGACTTCCTCTGGAAACACCATATATTTT. Protein: CASSLVPGQGTSSGNTIYF.

This clone was detected only once. The J gene is TRBJ2-4, the V gene TRBV5-1; 9 positions agree with TRBD1. CDR1 is SGHRS, CDR2 YFSETQ, per germline. Losses at the gene ends were 0 bases for V and 6 bases for J; bases not matched to a gene: 10. The length of the CDR3 is 17 residues. The CDR3 spells CASSLVPQGADVNIQYF. In nucleotides, the CDR3 is TGCGCCAGCAGCTTGGTACCACAGGGGGCTGATGTAAACATTCAGTACTTC.

This clone was seen a few times. CDR3 sequence (DNA): TGTGCCAGCAGCAGACAGGGTGGGAAGAACACTGAAGCTTTCTTT. This translates into CASSRQGGKNTEAFF. The chain is built from TRBV7-3 and TRBJ1-1; TRBD1 agrees at 7 bases. The CDR3 covers 15 residues. Germline CDR1 reads SGHTA; CDR2 reads FQGTGA. V lost 5 bases, J lost 1 base, and 7 bases stayed unmatched.

CDR3 loop: CASSQDQGQTFYNSPLHF. CDR3 coding DNA: TGTGCCAGCAGCCAAGACCAGGGACAGACTTTCTATAATTCACCCCTCCACTTT. This chain links TRBV4-2 with TRBJ1-6; 7 bases match TRBD1. Germline CDR1 and CDR2: LGHNA and YNFKEQ. V shed 0 bases, J shed 3 bases, and the junction held 8 bases outside the gene matches. CDR3 length equals 18 residues.

The DNA for the CDR3 is TGTGCCAGTAGTGACCCCGTTGGTAATAATTCACCCCTCCACTTT. Its protein is CASSDPVGNNSPLHF. The genes are TRBV19 and TRBJ1-6, with D uncertain. Trimming cost V 5 bases and J 5 bases, with 13 bases left between them. This CDR3 comprises 15 residues. CDR1 and CDR2 (germline): LNHDA, SQIVND (reference sequence).

The gene calls are TRBV19 and TRBJ1-2; a weak D match, TRBD1 (6 bases). The CDR3 loop spans 12 amino acids. CDR1 is LNHDA and CDR2 is SQIVND in the germline V gene (reference sequence). V was clipped by 4 bases and J by 8 bases, with 11 bases between them. The CDR3 protein is CASSRGLLGYTF. CDR3 in DNA: TGTGCCAGTAGTAGGGGGCTCTTGGGCTACACCTTC.

The chain uses TRBV19 and TRBJ1-5; a weak D match, TRBD1 (6 bases). Germline CDR1 and CDR2: LNHDA and SQIVND (reference sequence). This CDR3 contains 14 residues. The germline V and J ends were trimmed by 6 bases and 7 bases, with 16 bases remaining between them. CDR3 DNA sequence: TGTGCCAGTAGGGACCAGGGGTTGGGGCAGCCCCAGCATTTT. It specifies CASRDQGLGQPQHF.

J is TRBJ1-2 and V is TRBV7-2, with 12 bases identical to TRBD1. The CDR3 totals 16 residues. CDR1 and CDR2 from the germline V gene are SGHTA and FQGNSA. Losses at the gene ends were 4 bases for V and 6 bases for J; bases not matched to a gene: 9. CDR3 nucleotide sequence: TGTGCCAGCAGCTCAGATCCGGGACAGGGGGCGCATGGCTACACCTTC. This encodes CASSSDPGQGAHGYTF.

This rearrangement joins TRBV10-3 to TRBJ1-2, with TRBD1 matching 7 bases. With V trimmed by 8 bases and J by 6 bases, 12 bases remained unmatched. Germline V gives CDR1 ENHRY, CDR2 SYGVKD. The CDR3 is 14 residues long. The CDR3 DNA is TGTGCCATCCGCCCCGGGACAGAGGAACATGGCTACACCTTC. This gives the protein CAIRPGTEEHGYTF.

The table lists this clone with a few counts. The chain couples TRBV5-8 to TRBJ2-1; 10 bases line up with TRBD2. This CDR3 region has 16 residues. V shed 4 bases and J 7 bases; nucleotides not matched to a gene: 11. The germline V gene encodes CDR1 SGHTS and CDR2 YDEGEE. In DNA, the CDR3 is TGTGCCAGCAGCGGAGCTAGCGGGAGAAGGGGGAATGAGCAGTTCTTC. Translation: CASSGASGRRGNEQFF.

The chain is built from TRBV11-2 and TRBJ1-1, with D unresolved. Germline V lookup: CDR1 SGHAT, CDR2 FQNNGV. This CDR3 is 13 amino acids long. V dropped 6 bases and J dropped 12 bases, with 20 bases sitting between them. The DNA for the CDR3 is TGTGCCAGCAGACAACCTGGTCTGCCCAGGACTTTCTTT. It yields the protein CASRQPGLPRTFF. Variable domain in full (rest from reference TRBV11-2 and TRBJ1-1): EAGVAQSPRYKIIEKRQSVAFWCNPISGHATLYWYQQILGQGPKLLIQFQNNGVVDDSQLPKDRFSAERLKGVDSTLKIQPAKLEDSAVYLCASRQPGLPRTFFGQGTRLTVV.

The V and J genes are TRBV2 and TRBJ2-2; D is uncertain. V was pared by 5 bases and J by 4 bases, with 5 bases between. Germline V gives CDR1 SNHLY, CDR2 FYNNEI. The CDR3 is 12 amino acids. This chain's CDR3 is CASSWGTGELFF. The CDR3 bases are TGTGCCAGCAGTTGGGGCACCGGGGAGCTGTTTTTT.

CDR3 sequence: CAWSPPGPRNQPQHF. The CDR3 DNA sequence: TGTGCCTGGAGCCCCCCGGGACCGAGGAATCAGCCCCAGCATTTT. The chain employs TRBV30 and TRBJ1-5; tentative D call: TRBD1 (5 bases). Germline CDR1 is GTSNPN and CDR2 is SVGIG (reference sequence). V was cut by 3 bases and J by 4 bases, with 16 bases left in between. CDR3 size: 15 residues. Drawing the rest from reference TRBV30 and TRBJ1-5, the complete variable domain is SQTIHQWPATLVQPVGSPLSLECTVEGTSNPNLYWYRQAAGRGLQLLFYSVGIGQISSEVPQNLSASRPQDRQFILSSKKLLLSDSGFYLCAWSPPGPRNQPQHFGDGTRLSIL.